This TCR beta chain was sequenced in a study of naive and memory T cell subsets. Comments on this clonotype: Its antigen is unknown.

Both TRBC1 and TRBC2 were covered by a beta constant-region primer of two equimolar oligonucleotides. Ligated cDNA was amplified by four rounds of PCR with nested alpha and beta constant-region primers and SP2. TCRdb reprocessed the UMI-ligation and nested PCR reads via MiXCR and lists one record per CDR3 protein. The table has 140,000 to 150,000 distinct CDR3 sequences, 15% to 20% seen once. Study conclusions and caveats: Over 90% of naive TCR sequences appeared only once after error correction, unlike memory subsets. TCR counts from RNA may reflect activation-linked expression changes.

From the second PCR step, alpha and beta chains were amplified apart. The CDR3 runs 11 residues. Germline V gives CDR1 SEHNR, CDR2 FQNEAQ (reference sequence). V lost 2 bases, J lost 6 bases, and 3 bases lay in between. The TCR comes from a human donor in good health. This chain links TRBV7-9 with TRBJ2-3; D remains unclear. Source material: naive CD4+ T cells from blood. CDR3 sequence (DNA): TGTGCCAGCAGCTTACAGGATACGCAGTATTTT. Encoded protein: CASSLQDTQYF.